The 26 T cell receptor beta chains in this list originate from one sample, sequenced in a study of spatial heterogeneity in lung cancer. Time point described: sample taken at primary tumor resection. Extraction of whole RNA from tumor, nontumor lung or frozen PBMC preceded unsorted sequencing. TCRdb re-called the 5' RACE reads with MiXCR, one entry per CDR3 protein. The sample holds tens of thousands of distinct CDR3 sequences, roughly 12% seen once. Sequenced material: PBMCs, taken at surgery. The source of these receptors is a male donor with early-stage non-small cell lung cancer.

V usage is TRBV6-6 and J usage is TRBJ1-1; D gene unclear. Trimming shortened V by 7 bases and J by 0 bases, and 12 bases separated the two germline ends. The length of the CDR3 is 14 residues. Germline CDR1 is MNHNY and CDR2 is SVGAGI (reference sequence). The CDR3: CASTEPPMNTEAFF. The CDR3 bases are TGTGCCAGCACCGAACCCCCGATGAACACTGAAGCTTTCTTT.

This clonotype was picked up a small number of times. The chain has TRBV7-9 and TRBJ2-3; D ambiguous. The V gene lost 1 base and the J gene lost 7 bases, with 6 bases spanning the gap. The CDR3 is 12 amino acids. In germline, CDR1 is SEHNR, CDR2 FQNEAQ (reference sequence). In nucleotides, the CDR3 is TGTGCCAGCAGCTTAGACTCTTATACGCAGTATTTT. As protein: CASSLDSYTQYF.

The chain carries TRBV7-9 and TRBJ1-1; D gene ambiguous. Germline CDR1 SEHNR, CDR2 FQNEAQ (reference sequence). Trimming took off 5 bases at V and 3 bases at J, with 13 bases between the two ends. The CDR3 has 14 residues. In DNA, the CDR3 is TGTGCCAGCAGCCTGATAAACGGGGACACTGAAGCTTTCTTT. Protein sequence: CASSLINGDTEAFF.

The CDR3 sequence: CATGTGGEQYF. DNA of the CDR3: TGTGCCACCGGGACAGGAGGCGAGCAGTACTTC. The gene calls are TRBV19 and TRBJ2-7; 8 positions agree with TRBD1. Germline loops: CDR1 LNHDA, CDR2 SQIVND (reference sequence). J was trimmed by 6 bases and V by 10 bases; bases with no gene match: 5. The CDR3 runs to 11 residues.

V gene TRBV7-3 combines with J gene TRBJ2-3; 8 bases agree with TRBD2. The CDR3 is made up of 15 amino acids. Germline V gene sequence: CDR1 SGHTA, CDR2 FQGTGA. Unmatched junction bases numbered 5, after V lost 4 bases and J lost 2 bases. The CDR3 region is CASSSFSGNTDTQYF. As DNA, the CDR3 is TGTGCCAGCAGCTCGTTTAGCGGGAACACAGATACGCAGTATTTT.

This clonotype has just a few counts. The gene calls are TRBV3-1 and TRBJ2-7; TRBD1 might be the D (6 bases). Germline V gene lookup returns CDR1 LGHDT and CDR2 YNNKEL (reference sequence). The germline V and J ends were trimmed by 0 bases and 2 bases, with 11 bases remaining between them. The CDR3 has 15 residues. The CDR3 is CASSQEFRGPYEQYF. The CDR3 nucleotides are TGTGCCAGCAGCCAAGAGTTCAGGGGTCCCTACGAGCAGTACTTC.

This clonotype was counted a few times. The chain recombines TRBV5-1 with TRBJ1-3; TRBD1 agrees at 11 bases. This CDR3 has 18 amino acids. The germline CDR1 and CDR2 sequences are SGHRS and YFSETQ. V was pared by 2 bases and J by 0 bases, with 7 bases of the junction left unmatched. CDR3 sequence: CASSLGQGAGSSGNTIYF. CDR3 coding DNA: TGCGCCAGCAGCTTAGGACAGGGGGCCGGCAGCTCTGGAAACACCATATATTTT.

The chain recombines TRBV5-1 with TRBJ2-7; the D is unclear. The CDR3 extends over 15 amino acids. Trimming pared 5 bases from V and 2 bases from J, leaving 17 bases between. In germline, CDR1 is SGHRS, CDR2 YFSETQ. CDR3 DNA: TGCGCCAGCAGTCCCAATCCTGCGCAGCCCTACGAGCAGTACTTC. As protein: CASSPNPAQPYEQYF.

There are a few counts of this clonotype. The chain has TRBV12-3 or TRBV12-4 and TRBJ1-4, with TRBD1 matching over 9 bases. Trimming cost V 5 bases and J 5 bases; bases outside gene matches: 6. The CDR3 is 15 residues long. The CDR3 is CASSPGTGRNEKLFF. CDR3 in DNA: TGTGCCAGCAGTCCCGGGACAGGGAGGAATGAAAAACTGTTTTTT.

In DNA form, the CDR3 reads TGCAGCGTTGAAGTTAGGACAGGGGGAGGTCAGGAGCAGTTCTTC. Protein sequence: CSVEVRTGGGQEQFF. The chain employs TRBV29-1 and TRBJ2-1, with 10 positions matching TRBD1. Germline loops: CDR1 SQVTM, CDR2 ANQGSEA. V shed 1 base and J 10 bases; nucleotides not matched to a gene: 10. CDR3 length: 15 amino acids.

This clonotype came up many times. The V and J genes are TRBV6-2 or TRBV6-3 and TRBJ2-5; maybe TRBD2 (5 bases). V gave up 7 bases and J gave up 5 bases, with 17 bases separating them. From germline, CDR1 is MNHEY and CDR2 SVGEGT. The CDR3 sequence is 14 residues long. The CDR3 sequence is CASKDAEVGETQYF. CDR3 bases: TGTGCCAGCAAGGACGCGGAGGTCGGGGAGACCCAGTACTTC.

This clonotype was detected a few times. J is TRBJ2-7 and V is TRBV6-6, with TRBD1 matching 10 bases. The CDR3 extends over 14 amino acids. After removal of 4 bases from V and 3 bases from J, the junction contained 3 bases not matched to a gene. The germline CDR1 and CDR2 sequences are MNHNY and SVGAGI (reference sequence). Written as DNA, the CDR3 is TGTGCCAGCAGTTCCGGACAGGGGGTCTACGAGCAGTACTTC. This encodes CASSSGQGVYEQYF.

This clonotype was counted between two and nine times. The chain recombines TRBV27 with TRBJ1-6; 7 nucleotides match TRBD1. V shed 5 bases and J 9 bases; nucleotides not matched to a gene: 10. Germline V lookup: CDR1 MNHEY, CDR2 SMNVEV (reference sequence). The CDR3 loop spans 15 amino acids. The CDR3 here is CASSPPGQMGSPLHF. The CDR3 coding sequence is TGTGCCAGCAGTCCCCCGGGACAGATGGGTTCACCCCTCCACTTT.

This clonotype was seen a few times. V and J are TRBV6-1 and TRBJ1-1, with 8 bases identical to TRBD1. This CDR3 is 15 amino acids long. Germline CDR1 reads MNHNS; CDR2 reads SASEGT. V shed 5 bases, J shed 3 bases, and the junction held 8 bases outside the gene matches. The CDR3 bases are TGTGCCAGCAGTTTATTATCAGGGGGCCACACTGAAGCTTTCTTT. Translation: CASSLLSGGHTEAFF.

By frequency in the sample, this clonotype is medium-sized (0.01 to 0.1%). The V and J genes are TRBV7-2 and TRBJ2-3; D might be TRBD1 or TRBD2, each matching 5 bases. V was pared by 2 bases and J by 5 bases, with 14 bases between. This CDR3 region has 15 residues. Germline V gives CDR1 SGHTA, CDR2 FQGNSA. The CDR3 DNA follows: TGTGCCAGCAGCTTAAATCGTGGGGCGGGAGATACGCAGTATTTT. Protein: CASSLNRGAGDTQYF.

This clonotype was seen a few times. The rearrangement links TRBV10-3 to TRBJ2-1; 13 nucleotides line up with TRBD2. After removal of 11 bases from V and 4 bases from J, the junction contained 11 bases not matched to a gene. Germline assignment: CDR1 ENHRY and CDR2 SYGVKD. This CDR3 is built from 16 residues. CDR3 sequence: CAARGGTSGTYNEQFF. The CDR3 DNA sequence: TGTGCCGCCAGGGGGGGGACTAGCGGGACGTACAATGAGCAGTTCTTC.

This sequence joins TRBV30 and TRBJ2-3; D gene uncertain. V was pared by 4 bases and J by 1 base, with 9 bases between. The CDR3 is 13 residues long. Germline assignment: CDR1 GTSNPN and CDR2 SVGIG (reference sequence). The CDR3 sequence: CAWTVSGTDTQYF. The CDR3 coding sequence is TGTGCCTGGACGGTGAGCGGCACAGATACGCAGTATTTT.

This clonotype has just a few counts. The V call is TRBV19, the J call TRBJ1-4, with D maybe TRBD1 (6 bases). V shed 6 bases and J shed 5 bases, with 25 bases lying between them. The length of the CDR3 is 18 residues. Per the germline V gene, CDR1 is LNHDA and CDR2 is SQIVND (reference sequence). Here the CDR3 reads CASRNLAQGIVGNEKLFF. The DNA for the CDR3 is TGTGCCAGTAGGAACCTGGCACAGGGTATTGTGGGGAATGAAAAACTGTTTTTT. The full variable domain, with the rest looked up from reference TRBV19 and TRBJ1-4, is DGGITQSPKYLFRKEGQNVTLSCEQNLNHDAMYWYRQDPGQGLRLIYYSQIVNDFQKGDIAEGYSVSREKKESFPLTVTSAQKNPTAFYLCASRNLAQGIVGNEKLFFGSGTQLSVL.

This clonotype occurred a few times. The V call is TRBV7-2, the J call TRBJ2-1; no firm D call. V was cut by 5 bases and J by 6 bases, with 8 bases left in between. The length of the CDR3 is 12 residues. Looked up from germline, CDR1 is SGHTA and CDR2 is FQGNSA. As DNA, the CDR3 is TGTGCCAGCAGCCGACTCGGCAATGAGCAGTTCTTC. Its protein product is CASSRLGNEQFF.

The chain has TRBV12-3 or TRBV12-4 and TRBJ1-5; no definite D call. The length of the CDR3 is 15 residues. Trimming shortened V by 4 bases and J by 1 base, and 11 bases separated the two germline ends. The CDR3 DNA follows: TGTGCCAGCAGTTCTCCCCCTGGGAGCAATCAGCCCCAGCATTTT. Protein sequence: CASSSPPGSNQPQHF.

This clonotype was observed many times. The CDR3 spells CASSTGDRGGTDTQYF. CDR3 bases: TGTGCCAGCAGTACAGGGGACAGGGGGGGGACAGATACGCAGTATTTT. The genes are TRBV6-6 and TRBJ2-3; 11 bases match TRBD1. The CDR3 length is 16 residues. Germline V gene data show CDR1 as MNHNY and CDR2 as SVGAGI (reference sequence). The ends lost 5 bases at V and 3 bases at J; junction bases unmatched: 7.

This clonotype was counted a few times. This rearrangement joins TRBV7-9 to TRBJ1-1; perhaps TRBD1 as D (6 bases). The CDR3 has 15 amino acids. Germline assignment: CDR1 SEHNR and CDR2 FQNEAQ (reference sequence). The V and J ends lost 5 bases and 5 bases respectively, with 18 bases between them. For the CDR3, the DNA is TGTGCCAGCAGCGCTTCCGGGGGGCGCGGGACTGAAGCTTTCTTT. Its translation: CASSASGGRGTEAFF. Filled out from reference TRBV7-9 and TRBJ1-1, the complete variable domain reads DTGVSQNPRHKITKRGQNVTFRCDPISEHNRLYWYRQTLGQGPEFLTYFQNEAQLEKSRLLSDRFSAERPKGSFSTLEIQRTEQGDSAMYLCASSASGGRGTEAFFGQGTRLTVV.

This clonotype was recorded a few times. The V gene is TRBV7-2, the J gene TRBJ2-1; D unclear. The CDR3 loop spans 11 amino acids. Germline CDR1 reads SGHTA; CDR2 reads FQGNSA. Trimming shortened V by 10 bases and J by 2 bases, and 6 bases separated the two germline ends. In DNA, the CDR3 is TGTGCCACCCAAACCTACAATGAGCAGTTCTTC. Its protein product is CATQTYNEQFF.

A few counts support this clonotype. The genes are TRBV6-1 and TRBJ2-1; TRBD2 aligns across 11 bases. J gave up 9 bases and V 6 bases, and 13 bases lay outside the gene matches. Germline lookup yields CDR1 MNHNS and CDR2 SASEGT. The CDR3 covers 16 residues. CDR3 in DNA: TGTGCCAGCAGCTTGAATAGCGGGAGGGCCTTTGGTGAGCAGTTCTTC. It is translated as CASSLNSGRAFGEQFF.

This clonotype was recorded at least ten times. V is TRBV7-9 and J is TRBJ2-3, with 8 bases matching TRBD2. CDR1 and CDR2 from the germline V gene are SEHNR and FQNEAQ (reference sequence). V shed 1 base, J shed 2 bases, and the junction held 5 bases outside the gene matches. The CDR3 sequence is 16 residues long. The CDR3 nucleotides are TGTGCCAGCAGCTTAGTCGGCGGGGGGCTCACAGATACGCAGTATTTT. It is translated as CASSLVGGGLTDTQYF.

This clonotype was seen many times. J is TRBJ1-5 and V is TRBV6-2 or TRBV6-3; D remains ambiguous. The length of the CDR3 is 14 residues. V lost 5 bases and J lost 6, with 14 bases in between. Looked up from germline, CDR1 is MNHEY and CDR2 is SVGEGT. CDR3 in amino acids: CASSRPEGGQPQHF. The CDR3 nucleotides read TGTGCCAGCAGTCGCCCAGAGGGTGGTCAGCCCCAGCATTTT.